Shown below are 2 T cell receptor beta chains from a single sample sequenced in a study of OX40 agonist ivuxolimab in advanced cancers. Clones were read by immunoSEQ multiplex PCR, and TCRdb kept only the in-frame ones, dropping some. The data show fewer than 85,000 clones, roughly 90% seen once. The source material was CD4+ or CD8+ T cells sorted from blood, sampled in a trial of the OX40 agonist ivuxolimab. These TCRs come from an adult with an advanced solid tumor such as melanoma, head and neck, liver or kidney cancer.

The chain uses TRBV6-6 and TRBJ1-2; perhaps TRBD1 as D (6 bases). The CDR3 has 14 residues. Trimming took off 7 bases at V and 7 bases at J, with 19 bases between the two ends. The germline V gene has CDR1 MNHNY and CDR2 SVGAGI (reference sequence). For the CDR3, the DNA is TGTGCCAGCAAACCAACAGGGAGTTCAAGTGGCTACACCTTC. This codes for CASKPTGSSSGYTF.

The chain joins TRBV7-2 to TRBJ2-6; 8 nucleotides align to TRBD1. The CDR3 has 19 residues. V shed 0 bases, J shed 1 base, and the junction held 8 bases outside the gene matches. The V gene's germline CDR1 is SGHTA and CDR2 FQGNSA. Here the CDR3 reads CASSLAFPGGASGANVLTF. Here the CDR3 DNA reads TGTGCCAGCAGCTTAGCGTTCCCAGGGGGCGCTTCTGGGGCCAACGTCCTGACTTTC.